This T cell receptor (beta chain) was sequenced in a study of cytotoxic CD8 clonotypes in ibrutinib-treated CLL. Method: immunoSEQ multiplex PCR; TCRdb's copy keeps in-frame clones and lacks some. The table includes about 200,000 clones, approximately 68% detected once. Germline V gives CDR1 SGHNT, CDR2 YYREEE (reference sequence). The CDR3 loop spans 20 amino acids. Losses at the gene ends were 0 bases for V and 3 bases for J; bases not matched to a gene: 11. This clone was counted between two and nine times. This sequence originates from a human donor with chronic lymphocytic leukemia. This chain joins TRBV5-4 and TRBJ2-3; 15 nucleotides align to TRBD2. Sequencing used PBMCs, obtained after 24 months of ibrutinib treatment. The CDR3 is CASSLGDGLAGGDRTDTQYF. In DNA form, the CDR3 reads TGTGCCAGCAGCTTGGGGGATGGACTAGCGGGAGGGGATAGGACAGATACGCAGTATTTT.